These 6 T cell receptor beta chains came from one sample sequenced in a study of CD8 T cells in ankylosing spondylitis. Overall study findings and caveats: For ankylosing spondylitis blood, a TCR beta motif of 7 or 8 highly homologous variants appeared characteristic.

Which antigens these TCRs recognize remains unknown. TCRdb processed the 5' RACE reads anew with MiXCR; each CDR3 protein has one entry. The table shows fewer than 550,000 distinct CDR3 sequences, with roughly 5.3% occurring only once. The sequencing sample was made of blood, either unsorted or a sorted T cell fraction (not recorded which). The receptors were sampled from a male donor with ankylosing spondylitis.

The chain links TRBV5-1 to TRBJ2-6; D gene unclear. The CDR3 covers 11 residues. CDR1 SGHRS and CDR2 YFSETQ come from the germline V gene. V lost 0 bases and J lost 8, with 0 bases in between. This chain's CDR3 is CASSLANVLTF. Written as DNA, the CDR3 is TGCGCCAGCAGCTTGGCCAACGTCCTGACTTTC.

This clonotype was detected only a few times. The V and J genes are TRBV7-2 and TRBJ2-7; D call uncertain. CDR1 SGHTA and CDR2 FQGNSA come from the germline V gene. This CDR3 has 14 residues. Trimming cost V 1 base and J 7 bases, with 14 bases left between them. The CDR3 loop reads CASSLDSLLWEQYF. The DNA for the CDR3 is TGTGCCAGCAGCTTAGACAGCTTATTGTGGGAGCAGTACTTC.

At least ten counts were recorded for this clonotype. The chain links TRBV5-1 to TRBJ2-1, with D perhaps matching TRBD1 or TRBD2 (5 bases each). The CDR3 spans 14 residues. Looked up from germline, CDR1 is SGHRS and CDR2 is YFSETQ. V shed 3 bases and J shed 12 bases, with 19 bases lying between them. The CDR3 bases are TGCGCCAGCAGCTCAAATCCCGGGACCCTAGGGCAGTTCTTC. It encodes CASSSNPGTLGQFF.

This clonotype has ten or more counts. V and J are TRBV2 and TRBJ2-7, with 10 nucleotides matching TRBD2. Per the germline V gene, CDR1 is SNHLY and CDR2 is FYNNEI. V lost 6 bases and J lost 6; bases outside the gene matches: 14. The CDR3 is 16 residues long. CDR3 DNA sequence: TGTGCCAGCAGCCTGATAAGCGGGAGGGCACCCAGCGAGCAGTACTTC. Its translation is CASSLISGRAPSEQYF.

Ten or more counts support this clonotype. The J gene is TRBJ2-3, the V gene TRBV7-2, with 12 bases lining up with TRBD2. The V gene's germline CDR1 is SGHTA and CDR2 FQGNSA. Trimming at V came to 1 base and at J to 6 bases, leaving 8 bases not matched to a gene. The CDR3 sequence is 17 residues long. The CDR3 nucleotides are TGTGCCAGCAGCTTAGGGCCTTCTAGCGGGGGGGCGGATACGCAGTATTTT. Translation gives CASSLGPSSGGADTQYF.

The rearrangement uses TRBV6-2 or TRBV6-3 and TRBJ1-2; no firm D call. This CDR3 comprises 15 residues. Looked up from germline, CDR1 is MNHEY and CDR2 is SVGEGT. Between the trimmed V and J ends, which lost 6 bases and 3 bases, there was a span of 17 bases. The CDR3 loop is CASSYRAERDYGYTF. CDR3 sequence (DNA): TGTGCCAGCAGCTACCGGGCCGAAAGAGACTATGGCTACACCTTC.